A single TCR beta chain is shown here with its context. Its antigen is as yet unknown. This sample stems from a study of T cell clones after liver transplantation. Repertoires were generated with immunoSEQ multiplex PCR, while TCRdb's copy carries only in-frame clones and drops some. The table lists more than 95,000 clones, 82% of them singletons. The CDR3 consists of 15 residues. V was clipped by 8 bases and J by 1 base; unmatched bases: 8. Germline CDR1 LNHDA, CDR2 SQIVND (reference sequence). Study results and limitations: Conclusions were preliminary, with small, heterogeneous patient groups. A larger donor-reactive than third-party decline suggested partial antigen-specific deletion. In a couple of subjects, few donor cells limited the measurable donor-reactive repertoire.

Sequencing used CD4+ T cells from blood, obtained before liver transplant. The sequence derives from a human donor who received a liver transplant. This rearrangement joins TRBV19 to TRBJ1-3; 7 nucleotides agree with TRBD1. The CDR3 is CASQRDRVSGNTIYF. CDR3 nucleotides: TGTGCCAGTCAAAGAGACAGGGTTTCTGGAAACACCATATATTTT.